Following are 32 T cell receptor beta chains from one sample sequenced in a study of cytomegalovirus exposure and HLA in healthy donors. This table comes from immunoSEQ multiplex PCR, and its TCRdb copy is limited to in-frame clones, with some not included. Of more than 90,000 clones detected, about 87% appear once; the ten largest clones hold about 1.8%. The source material was PBMCs. All receptors derive from a man between 18 and 35 years old in good health and CMV-seronegative.

This clone appeared once. J is TRBJ2-2 and V is TRBV6-5; possibly TRBD2 for D (6 bases). From germline, CDR1 is MNHEY and CDR2 SVGAGI. The CDR3 length is 15 residues. Trimming took off 0 bases at V and 6 bases at J, with 11 bases between the two ends. The CDR3 loop is CASSYSGSGAGELFF. CDR3 nucleotide sequence: TGTGCCAGCAGTTACTCCGGATCGGGGGCCGGGGAGCTGTTTTTT.

The genes are TRBV7-2 and TRBJ1-1, with TRBD1 matching 8 bases. There are 13 residues in the CDR3. The V and J ends lost 7 bases and 8 bases, in that order; junction bases with no gene match: 9. Looked up from germline, CDR1 is SGHTA and CDR2 is FQGNSA. Here the CDR3 DNA reads TGTGCCAGCAACCCAGGGGGCGAAACGGAAGCTTTCTTT. Translating it yields CASNPGGETEAFF.

This rearrangement joins TRBV5-8 to TRBJ2-7; D might be TRBD1 (6 bases). Germline-derived CDR1 and CDR2 are SGHTS and YDEGEE. The germline V and J ends were trimmed by 3 bases and 1 base, with 20 bases remaining between them. The CDR3 has 17 residues. The CDR3 sequence: CASSWVRQVLVSYEQYF. CDR3 coding DNA: TGTGCCAGCAGCTGGGTCAGACAGGTTCTCGTTTCCTACGAGCAGTACTTC. The full variable domain, its missing parts supplied by reference TRBV5-8 and TRBJ2-7, is EAGVTQSPTHLIKTRGQQATLRCSPISGHTSVYWYQQALGLGLQFLLWYDEGEERNRGNFPPRFSGRQFPNYSSELNVNALELEDSALYLCASSWVRQVLVSYEQYFGPGTRLTVT.

The CDR3 DNA reads TGTGCCAGCTCAGGCACTAGGCGGGAAAATTCACCCCTCCACTTT. Residues: CASSGTRRENSPLHF. The chain joins TRBV18 to TRBJ1-6, with unresolved D. This CDR3 has 15 residues. The germline V gene encodes CDR1 KGHSH and CDR2 LQKENI. The germline V and J ends were trimmed by 5 bases and 7 bases, with 15 bases remaining between them.

This clone occurred once. The chain links TRBV6-6 to TRBJ2-7, with 10 bases fitting TRBD1. V was clipped by 2 bases and J by 7 bases; unmatched bases: 8. Looked up from germline, CDR1 is MNHNY and CDR2 is SVGAGI (reference sequence). This CDR3 has 15 amino acids. CDR3: CASSYTTGGYDEQYF. The CDR3 bases are TGTGCCAGCAGTTACACGACAGGGGGCTACGATGAGCAGTACTTC.

The V call is TRBV11-3, the J call TRBJ2-1, with D maybe TRBD2 (5 bases). Germline CDR1 is SGHNT and CDR2 is YENEEA. V lost 0 bases and J lost 1, with 16 bases in between. The CDR3 sequence is 18 residues long. CDR3 loop: CASSLDWTHVQSYNEQFF. In DNA, the CDR3 is TGTGCCAGCAGCTTAGATTGGACTCACGTCCAGTCCTACAATGAGCAGTTCTTC.

The chain combines TRBV7-2 with TRBJ2-7, with 12 bases aligning to TRBD2. The length of the CDR3 is 16 residues. Trimming cost V 4 bases and J 7 bases; bases outside gene matches: 11. CDR1 and CDR2 from the germline V gene are SGHTA and FQGNSA. Here the CDR3 DNA reads TGTGCCAGCAGCTCCGCCTCGACTAGCGGGAGAGGTGAGCAGTACTTC. Translated, it gives CASSSASTSGRGEQYF.

This clone was observed a few times. This chain joins TRBV18 and TRBJ2-7; possibly TRBD2 for D (5 bases). The CDR3 runs to 14 residues. V lost 3 bases and J lost 3, with 12 bases in between. The germline V gene encodes CDR1 KGHSH and CDR2 LQKENI. The CDR3 protein is CASSPSGNSYEQYF. In DNA, the CDR3 is TGTGCCAGCTCACCGTCCGGGAACAGCTACGAGCAGTACTTC.

The V and J genes are TRBV18 and TRBJ2-3; 9 nucleotides line up with TRBD2. Germline lookup yields CDR1 KGHSH and CDR2 LQKENI. This CDR3 spans 16 amino acids. J lost 2 bases, V lost 3 bases, and 6 bases had no gene match. The CDR3: CASSPGVAGATDTQYF. CDR3 in DNA: TGTGCCAGCTCACCTGGGGTAGCGGGAGCCACAGATACGCAGTATTTT.

The V call is TRBV20-1, the J call TRBJ2-1, with D maybe TRBD2 (5 bases). There are 11 residues in the CDR3. V shed 7 bases and J shed 1 base, with 5 bases lying between them. CDR1 is DFQATT and CDR2 is SNEGSKA in the germline V gene (reference sequence). The CDR3: CSGESYNEQFF. DNA for the CDR3: TGCAGTGGGGAGTCCTACAATGAGCAGTTCTTC.

The gene calls are TRBV7-8 and TRBJ1-4; 8 positions match TRBD1. This CDR3 contains 13 residues. Trimming removed 5 bases from V and 15 bases from J; junction bases left unmatched: 11. Germline values: CDR1 SGHVS, CDR2 FQNEAQ. CDR3 protein: CASSLRVGQGLFF. CDR3 nucleotides: TGTGCCAGCAGCCTAAGAGTAGGACAGGGATTGTTTTTT.

The chain joins TRBV27 to TRBJ1-1; the D gene is possibly TRBD1 (5 bases). V lost 5 bases and J lost 8, with 24 bases in between. The CDR3 spans 16 residues. From germline, CDR1 is MNHEY and CDR2 SMNVEV (reference sequence). The chain's CDR3 is CASSRGDPGRVREAFF. CDR3 coding DNA: TGTGCCAGCAGTAGGGGTGATCCAGGGAGGGTAAGAGAAGCTTTCTTT.

The chain employs TRBV7-8 and TRBJ2-7; tentative D call: TRBD1 (5 bases). This CDR3 is built from 11 residues. Trimming removed 8 bases from V and 3 bases from J, with 8 bases in between. Germline loops: CDR1 SGHVS, CDR2 FQNEAQ. The CDR3 nucleotides read TGTGCCAGCGGTCAGGGCTACGAGCAGTACTTC. It is translated as CASGQGYEQYF.

The rearrangement joins TRBV29-1 to TRBJ2-6, with TRBD1 matching 10 bases. The CDR3 is made up of 15 amino acids. The V gene end was trimmed by 6 bases and the J gene end by 1 base; junction bases not matched to a gene: 3. Germline V lookup: CDR1 SQVTM, CDR2 ANQGSEA. The CDR3 bases are TGCAGCGTGGGGACAGGGGCTTCTGGGGCCAACGTCCTGACTTTC. Translation: CSVGTGASGANVLTF.

This chain joins TRBV5-6 and TRBJ1-3, with D unclear. The CDR3 consists of 17 residues. CDR1 and CDR2 from the germline V gene are SGHDT and YYEEEE. Deletions cut 3 bases from V and 0 bases from J, with 16 bases between. Written as DNA, the CDR3 is TGTGCCAGCAGCTACCCCGGACTGTTAAACTCTGGAAACACCATATATTTT. Its translation is CASSYPGLLNSGNTIYF.

This chain joins TRBV6-6 and TRBJ1-5; TRBD1 is a possible D gene (6 bases). The germline V and J ends were trimmed by 0 bases and 7 bases, with 10 bases remaining between them. CDR1 and CDR2 (germline): MNHNY, SVGAGI (reference sequence). CDR3 length equals 14 residues. The CDR3 sequence: CASSYSTTGQPQHF. The CDR3 coding sequence is TGTGCCAGCAGTTACTCGACAACAGGGCAGCCCCAGCATTTT.

The gene calls are TRBV5-6 and TRBJ1-6, with a tentative D call TRBD1 (5 bases). This CDR3 region has 16 residues. Trimming pared 4 bases from V and 3 bases from J, leaving 14 bases between. Germline loops: CDR1 SGHDT, CDR2 YYEEEE. The CDR3 nucleotides are TGTGCCAGCAGCCTGGAGACAGTCGACTATAATTCACCCCTCCACTTT. This translates into CASSLETVDYNSPLHF. The variable domain in full, with the rest retrieved from reference TRBV5-6 and TRBJ1-6, is DAGVTQSPTHLIKTRGQQVTLRCSPKSGHDTVSWYQQALGQGPQFIFQYYEEEERQRGNFPDRFSGHQFPNYSSELNVNALLLGDSALYLCASSLETVDYNSPLHFGNGTRLTVT.

This rearrangement joins TRBV28 to TRBJ1-1; 10 bases match TRBD1. Germline V gene lookup returns CDR1 MDHEN and CDR2 SYDVKM. The CDR3 spans 15 residues. J gave up 5 bases and V 8 bases, and 11 bases lay outside the gene matches. The CDR3 region is CASRTTRTGGTEAFF. The CDR3, as DNA: TGTGCCAGCCGAACGACTAGGACAGGGGGTACTGAAGCTTTCTTT.

The V and J genes are TRBV2 and TRBJ2-1; 11 bases fit TRBD2. This CDR3 is built from 14 residues. V trimming: 8 bases; J trimming: 7 bases; junction bases outside the gene matches: 7. The germline CDR1 and CDR2 sequences are SNHLY and FYNNEI. The CDR3 loop reads CASLWASGRNEQFF. Here the CDR3 DNA reads TGTGCCAGCCTTTGGGCTAGCGGGAGGAATGAGCAGTTCTTC.

The gene calls are TRBV5-1 and TRBJ1-4, with no clear D. Germline lookup yields CDR1 SGHRS and CDR2 YFSETQ. V dropped 6 bases and J dropped 5 bases, with 5 bases sitting between them. The CDR3 contains 11 residues. The CDR3: CASKLNEKLFF. The DNA of the CDR3 is TGCGCCAGCAAACTAAATGAAAAACTGTTTTTT.

The chain carries TRBV14 and TRBJ2-7; a weak D match, TRBD2 (5 bases). In germline, CDR1 is SGHDN, CDR2 FVKESK. The CDR3 extends over 15 amino acids. V was clipped by 1 base and J by 2 bases, with 12 bases between them. The CDR3 region is CASSQVRGDTYEQYF. CDR3 DNA: TGTGCCAGCAGCCAAGTTCGGGGTGATACCTACGAGCAGTACTTC.

The DNA of the CDR3 is TGTGCCAGCAGCTTAGCACTAGCGGGGACCGGGGAGCTGTTTTTT. Protein sequence: CASSLALAGTGELFF. V is TRBV7-2 and J is TRBJ2-2, with TRBD2 matching over 10 bases. Germline CDR1 SGHTA, CDR2 FQGNSA. The CDR3 is 15 residues long. V was pared by 0 bases and J by 5 bases, with 0 bases of the junction left unmatched.

This chain joins TRBV11-3 and TRBJ2-7; TRBD2 is a possible D gene (6 bases). Germline V gene data show CDR1 as SGHNT and CDR2 as YENEEA. Trimming shortened V by 6 bases and J by 6 bases, and 12 bases separated the two germline ends. The CDR3 length is 12 residues. In DNA, the CDR3 is TGTGCCAGCAGTGGTGGGGGGAGCGAGCAGTACTTC. Translated, it gives CASSGGGSEQYF.

This chain joins TRBV2 and TRBJ1-1; weak D call: TRBD1 (6 bases). Germline CDR1 reads SNHLY; CDR2 reads FYNNEI. Trimming shortened V by 2 bases and J by 1 base, and 11 bases separated the two germline ends. This CDR3 has 15 amino acids. CDR3 protein: CASSELRTENTEAFF. The CDR3 nucleotides are TGTGCCAGCAGTGAATTACGGACAGAGAACACTGAAGCTTTCTTT.

This clone was recorded only once. The V and J genes are TRBV9 and TRBJ1-2; D might be TRBD1 (5 bases). This CDR3 is built from 15 residues. Trimming cost V 4 bases and J 0 bases, with 13 bases left between them. CDR1 is SGDLS, CDR2 YYNGEE, per germline. CDR3 residues: CASSPYPGTNYGYTF. CDR3 nucleotide sequence: TGTGCCAGCAGCCCCTACCCAGGGACTAACTATGGCTACACCTTC.

The gene calls are TRBV7-9 and TRBJ1-2; TRBD1 aligns across 10 bases. The trim removed 5 bases at V and 7 bases at J, leaving 7 bases unmatched. The CDR3 covers 14 residues. Germline values: CDR1 SEHNR, CDR2 FQNEAQ (reference sequence). The CDR3 is CASSPPGQGTGYTF. CDR3 in DNA: TGTGCCAGCAGCCCACCGGGACAGGGGACTGGCTACACCTTC.

The J gene is TRBJ1-1, the V gene TRBV29-1; 10 nucleotides line up with TRBD1. CDR3 size: 12 residues. V gave up 7 bases and J gave up 3 bases; unmatched junction bases: 2. Germline lookup yields CDR1 SQVTM and CDR2 ANQGSEA. The CDR3 sequence: CSEGQGDTEAFF. Written as DNA, the CDR3 is TGCAGCGAAGGACAGGGGGACACTGAAGCTTTCTTT.

This chain links TRBV5-4 with TRBJ2-1, with 12 bases matching TRBD2. The CDR3 runs 17 residues. The germline CDR1 and CDR2 sequences are SGHNT and YYREEE (reference sequence). With V trimmed by 4 bases and J by 2 bases, 7 bases remained unmatched. The chain's CDR3 is CASSPNLAGGPYNEQFF. The CDR3 nucleotides are TGTGCCAGCAGCCCAAATCTAGCGGGAGGGCCCTACAATGAGCAGTTCTTC.

This chain uses TRBV30 with TRBJ2-7; 14 nucleotides line up with TRBD2. V lost 3 bases, J lost 4 bases, and 23 bases stayed unmatched. The CDR3 loop spans 21 amino acids. CDR1 and CDR2 from the germline V gene are GTSNPN and SVGIG (reference sequence). CDR3 coding DNA: TGTGCCTGGAGGCTGAAACCGGGACAGGGGACGACTAGCGGGGGGGCATACGAGCAGTACTTC. This gives the protein CAWRLKPGQGTTSGGAYEQYF.

CDR3 sequence: CASSLGPGNTIYF. The CDR3 coding sequence is TGTGCCAGCAGCTTGGGTCCGGGAAACACCATATATTTT. This rearrangement joins TRBV5-4 to TRBJ1-3; D not resolved. The V and J ends lost 0 bases and 4 bases respectively, with 5 bases between them. Germline CDR1 and CDR2: SGHNT and YYREEE (reference sequence). The CDR3 covers 13 residues.

The DNA for the CDR3 is TGTGCCAGTAGCGTCGACAGGGCCCTCACTGAAGCTTTCTTT. Encoded protein: CASSVDRALTEAFF. The chain employs TRBV19 and TRBJ1-1, with 7 bases fitting TRBD1. Germline trimming cut 6 bases from V and 4 bases from J; bases unmatched to any gene: 8. The CDR3 is 14 residues long. Looked up from germline, CDR1 is LNHDA and CDR2 is SQIVND (reference sequence).

The chain employs TRBV6-5 and TRBJ1-2, with a weak D call TRBD1 (5 bases). V lost 8 bases and J 2 bases, leaving 12 bases between the germline ends. This CDR3 is 13 amino acids long. Germline V gene data show CDR1 as MNHEY and CDR2 as SVGAGI. CDR3 in DNA: TGTGCCAGCCGGCTAGGGGCGAACTATGGCTACACCTTC. Its translation is CASRLGANYGYTF.